This T cell receptor beta chain was found in a study of CXCR3-negative and CXCR3-positive naive CD8 T cells. This clonotype counts as medium-sized by frequency. Antigen unknown. Germline assignment: CDR1 SGHVS and CDR2 FNYEAQ. The CDR3 consists of 16 residues. Through 5' RACE with UMI labels, the TRB cDNA libraries were prepared. Reanalyzing the 5' RACE reads, TCRdb keeps one entry per CDR3 protein, without DNA. The record lists around 8,400 distinct CDR3 sequences, of which the ten most abundant hold approximately 1.5%. Each CD8+ T cell subset was sorted in triplicate, 300,000 or so cells each. CD45RO-CCR7+CD27+CD95- was the phenotype of naive CD8+ T cells. Broader study findings: Naive CXCR3-positive and CXCR3-negative cells shared similar TRBV-TRBJ usage, unlike memory cells.

The TCR originated in a human donor in good health. Some clones in this sample may be carry-over from other donors' samples. This chain joins TRBV7-6 and TRBJ1-4. Input material: naive CXCR3- CD8+ T cells from blood. The subset is: CD45RO-CCR7+CD27+CD95- naive CD8+ T cells lacking CXCR3 (TNR3-). CDR3: CASSHSASATNEKLFF.